This TCR beta chain was identified during a study of OX40 agonist ivuxolimab in advanced cancers. Study context: Dose-escalation subjects each had hepatocellular carcinoma, melanoma, renal cell or head and neck cancer.

TCRdb keeps only in-frame clones here, not all; method: immunoSEQ multiplex PCR. The top ten hold 0.5% to 0.55% of the sample, which has approximately 74,000 clones, around 90% seen once. Germline loops: CDR1 SGHTA, CDR2 FQGTGA. Trimming removed 6 bases at V and 2 bases at J, with 9 bases between. The CDR3 is 13 amino acids. This chain connects TRBV7-3 to TRBJ2-3; D perhaps matches TRBD2 (6 bases). The clonotype was recovered from an adult with an advanced solid tumor such as melanoma, head and neck, liver or kidney cancer. The starting material was CD4+ or CD8+ T cells sorted from blood, obtained in a trial of the OX40 agonist ivuxolimab. CDR3: CASRASVTDTQYF. The CDR3 DNA sequence: TGTGCCAGCAGGGCTAGCGTCACAGATACGCAGTATTTT. Combining the CDR3 with reference TRBV7-3 and TRBJ2-3 gives the whole variable domain GAGVSQTPSNKVTEKGKYVELRCDPISGHTALYWYRQSLGQGPEFLIYFQGTGAADDSGLPNDRFFAVRPEGSVSTLKIQRTERGDSAVYLCASRASVTDTQYFGPGTRLTVL.